This T cell receptor (beta chain) derives from a study of Ad26.COV2.S vaccination and SARS-CoV-2 variants (dated by TCRdb to the early 2020s). General notes on the study: Vaccine-arm donors were drawn from COV1001, a multicentre, randomized, double-blind, placebo-controlled phase I-IIa trial of Ad26.COV2.S in healthy adults. TCRbeta repertoire sequencing was used to assess the specificity and breadth of SARS-CoV-2-reactive T cell receptors after Ad26.COV2.S vaccination. Ad26.COV2.S was administered intramuscularly at 5 x 10^10 or 1 x 10^11 viral particles, either as a single shot or as two shots given 56 days apart. A total of some 30 samples were included in the TCR-sequenced set, comprising around 19 Ad26.COV2.S vaccine recipients, 5 placebo recipients and 8 SARS-CoV-2 convalescent individuals. Throughout the experiments and outcome assessment, investigators stayed blinded to trial group allocation. Participants in the trial were split at random into five groups of five each, receiving low-dose or high-dose Ad26.COV2.S once or twice, or else placebo on both occasions.

V gives up 4 bases and J gives up 2 bases, and the segment between their germline ends measures 11 bases. The CDR1 and CDR2 encoded by the germline V gene are SGHRS and YFSETQ. Its CDR3 holds 14 amino acids, cysteine through phenylalanine. CDR3 DNA is the only sequence kept; it has 42 bases, read in frame from the first base. About this clone: This clone's antigen is unknown. No much larger clone is present one base from it, and per-base qualities are unavailable.

The immunoSEQ Assay was the method used to sequence TCRbeta CDR3 regions. After extraction, genomic DNA underwent amplification by bias-controlled multiplex PCR, followed by high-throughput sequencing. Per the original workflow: To quantify the absolute abundance of every unique TCRbeta CDR3 region, sequences were collapsed and filtered. T cell fraction was estimated by normalizing TCRbeta template counts to usable DNA, which was measured by amplifying reference genes present in all nucleated cells. Repertoire TCRs were annotated as SARS-CoV-2-specific when V gene, CDR3 amino acid sequence and J gene were exactly matched to a known reactive TCR set. MIRA supplied the reference SARS-CoV-2 TCR set, which was filtered for enrichment in COVID-19-positive ImmuneCODE repertoires so that public or cross-reactive TCRs were removed. Drawing on the MIRA antigens, annotated TCRs were analysed further at the level of specific ORF or position within ORF. Breadth was defined as the number of annotated unique rearrangements divided by the total number of unique productive rearrangements, and depth was defined as the summed frequency of the annotated unique rearrangements. Two-sided Wilcoxon rank-sum tests were used to compare TCR breadth between groups. As stored in TCRdb, this immuneACCESS dataset retains in-frame rearrangements with V and J assigned. A fraction of the clones does not appear; measured against another copy, unresolved V genes explain less than half of the discrepancy, and the remainder lacks a known reason. From that table come the V and J calls and clone size; the DNA was used to work out D and trimming. This sample gives about 400,000 clones in total; roughly 80% of them show up just once. The biggest ten clones account for roughly 7.4% of the sample.

On the study overall, not on this receptor specifically: The study lacked the statistical power to compare responses across vaccine doses or regimens. Spike-specific TCR breadth was higher in Ad26.COV2.S recipients than in placebo recipients (P = 0.0014). Substantial breadth of spike-specific CD8+ and CD4+ T cell responses was reported after vaccination. Vaccine and placebo recipients had comparable non-spike TCR breadth, which fits with the vaccine containing only spike. The authors noted that total T cell responses may have been underestimated by the TCR breadth and depth analyses.

Explained via the paper, the treatment or condition label denotes: 19 received Ad26.COV2.S at low or high dose, single or two shots; 5 received placebo; per-sample allocation not given. Repertoires of vaccine and placebo recipients were sequenced from samples taken on day 63 after the first injection. Cohort 1b enrolled roughly 25 adults aged 18-55 years at a single site in Boston, USA, between 29 July and 7 August 2020. Ad26.COV2.S consisted of a replication-incompetent adenovirus type 26 vector by which a prefusion-stabilized SARS-CoV-2 spike protein from the original Wuhan strain was expressed.

The sample consisted of peripheral blood, taken in a trial of Ad26.COV2.S vaccine versus placebo. This sequence uses TRBV5-1 and TRBJ2-3, and possibly TRBD1, on 5 matching bases. This receptor was identified in a person aged 18-65 years who received the Ad26.COV2.S COVID-19 vaccine or a placebo. The nucleotide sequence is given as TGCGCCAGCAGCCCAGGACACAACACAGATACGCAGTATTTT. It translates to CASSPGHNTDTQYF.